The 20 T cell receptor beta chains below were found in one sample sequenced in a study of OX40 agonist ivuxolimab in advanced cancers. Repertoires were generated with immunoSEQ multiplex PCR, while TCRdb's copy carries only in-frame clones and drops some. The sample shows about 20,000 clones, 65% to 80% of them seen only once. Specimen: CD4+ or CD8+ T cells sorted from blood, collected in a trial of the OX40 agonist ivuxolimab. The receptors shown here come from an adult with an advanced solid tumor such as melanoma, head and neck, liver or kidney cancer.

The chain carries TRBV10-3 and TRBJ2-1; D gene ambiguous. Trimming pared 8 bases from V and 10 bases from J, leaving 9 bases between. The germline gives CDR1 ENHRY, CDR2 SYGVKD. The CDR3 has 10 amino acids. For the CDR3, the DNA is TGTGCCATCGGGGTGCGGGAGCAGTTCTTC. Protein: CAIGVREQFF.

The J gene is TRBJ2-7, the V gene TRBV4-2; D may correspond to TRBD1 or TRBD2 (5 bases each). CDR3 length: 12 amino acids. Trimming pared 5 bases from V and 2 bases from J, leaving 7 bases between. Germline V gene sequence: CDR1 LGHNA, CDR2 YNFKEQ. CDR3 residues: CASSLGAYEQYF. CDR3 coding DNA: TGTGCCAGCAGCTTGGGGGCCTACGAGCAGTACTTC.

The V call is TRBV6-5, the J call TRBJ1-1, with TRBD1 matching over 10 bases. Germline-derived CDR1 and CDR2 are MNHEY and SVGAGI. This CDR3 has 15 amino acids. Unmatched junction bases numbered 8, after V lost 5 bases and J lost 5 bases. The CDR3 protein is CASSLPGTGVTEAFF. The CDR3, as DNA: TGTGCCAGCAGTCTTCCGGGGACAGGGGTTACTGAAGCTTTCTTT.

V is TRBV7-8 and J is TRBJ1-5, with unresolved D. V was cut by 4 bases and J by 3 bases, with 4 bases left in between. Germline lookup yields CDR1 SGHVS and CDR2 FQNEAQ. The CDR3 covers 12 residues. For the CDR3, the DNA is TGTGCCAGCAGCTCTTACAATCAGCCCCAGCATTTT. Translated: CASSSYNQPQHF.

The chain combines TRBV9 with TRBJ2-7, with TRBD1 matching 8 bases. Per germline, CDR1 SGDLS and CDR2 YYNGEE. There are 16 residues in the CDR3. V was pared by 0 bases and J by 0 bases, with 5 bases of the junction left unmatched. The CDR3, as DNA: TGTGCCAGCAGCGTAGCCGGGACAGGTAACTCCTACGAGCAGTACTTC. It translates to CASSVAGTGNSYEQYF.

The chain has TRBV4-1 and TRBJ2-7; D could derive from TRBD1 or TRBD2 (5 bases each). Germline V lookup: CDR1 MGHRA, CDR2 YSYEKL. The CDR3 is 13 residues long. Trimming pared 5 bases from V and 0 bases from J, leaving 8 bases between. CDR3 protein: CASSWGNSYEQYF. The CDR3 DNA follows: TGCGCCAGCAGCTGGGGGAACTCCTACGAGCAGTACTTC.

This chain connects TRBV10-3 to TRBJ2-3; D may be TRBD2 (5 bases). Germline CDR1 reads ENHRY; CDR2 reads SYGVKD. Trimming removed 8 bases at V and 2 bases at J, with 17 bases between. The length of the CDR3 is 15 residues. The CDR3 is CAILGSEPNTDTQYF. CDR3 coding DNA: TGTGCCATCCTGGGGAGCGAGCCAAACACAGATACGCAGTATTTT.

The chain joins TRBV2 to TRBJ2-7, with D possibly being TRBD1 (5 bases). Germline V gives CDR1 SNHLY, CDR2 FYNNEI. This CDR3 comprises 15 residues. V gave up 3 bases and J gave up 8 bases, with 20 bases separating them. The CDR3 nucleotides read TGTGCCAGCAGTGATATCAGGGCAGACGGGTTCAAGCAGTACTTC. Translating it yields CASSDIRADGFKQYF.

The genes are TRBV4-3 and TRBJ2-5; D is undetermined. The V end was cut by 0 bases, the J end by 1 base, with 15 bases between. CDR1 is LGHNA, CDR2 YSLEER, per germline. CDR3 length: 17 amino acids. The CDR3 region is CASSQEAASGSQETQYF. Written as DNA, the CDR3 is TGCGCCAGCAGCCAAGAGGCAGCATCCGGTTCCCAAGAGACCCAGTACTTC.

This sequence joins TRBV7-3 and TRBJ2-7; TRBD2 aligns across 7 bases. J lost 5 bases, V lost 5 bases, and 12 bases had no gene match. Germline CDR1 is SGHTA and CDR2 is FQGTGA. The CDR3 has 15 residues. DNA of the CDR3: TGTGCCAGCAGCCCCTTGGGGGGGTCCGGTGACGAGCAGTACTTC. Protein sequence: CASSPLGGSGDEQYF. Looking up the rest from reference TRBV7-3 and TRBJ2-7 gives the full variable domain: GAGVSQTPSNKVTEKGKYVELRCDPISGHTALYWYRQSLGQGPEFLIYFQGTGAADDSGLPNDRFFAVRPEGSVSTLKIQRTERGDSAVYLCASSPLGGSGDEQYFGPGTRLTVT.

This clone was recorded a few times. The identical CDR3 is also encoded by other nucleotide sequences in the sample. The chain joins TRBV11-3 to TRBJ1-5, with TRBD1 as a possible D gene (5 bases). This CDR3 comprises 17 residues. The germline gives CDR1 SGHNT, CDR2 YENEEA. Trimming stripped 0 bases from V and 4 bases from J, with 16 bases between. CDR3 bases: TGTGCCAGCAGCTTAGAGGTATTCGGGGGGAAAAATCAGCCCCAGCATTTT. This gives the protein CASSLEVFGGKNQPQHF.

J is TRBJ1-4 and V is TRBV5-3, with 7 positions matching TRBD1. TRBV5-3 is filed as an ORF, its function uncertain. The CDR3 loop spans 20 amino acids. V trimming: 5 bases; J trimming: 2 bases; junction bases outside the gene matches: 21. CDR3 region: CARSRYDCYRGQGTNEKLFF. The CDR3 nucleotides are TGTGCCAGAAGTCGCTACGATTGTTACAGGGGTCAAGGGACTAATGAAAAACTGTTTTTT.

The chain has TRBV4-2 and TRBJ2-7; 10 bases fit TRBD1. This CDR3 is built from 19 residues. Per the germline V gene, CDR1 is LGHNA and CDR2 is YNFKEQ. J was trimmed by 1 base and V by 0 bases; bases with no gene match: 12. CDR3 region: CASSQDPTGGMGGSYEQYF. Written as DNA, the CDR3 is TGTGCCAGCAGCCAAGACCCGACAGGGGGCATGGGTGGGTCCTACGAGCAGTACTTC.

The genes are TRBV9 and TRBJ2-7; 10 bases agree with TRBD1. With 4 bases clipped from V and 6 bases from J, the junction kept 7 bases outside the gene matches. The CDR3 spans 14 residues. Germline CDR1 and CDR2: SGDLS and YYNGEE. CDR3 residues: CASSFGTGVSEQYF. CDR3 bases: TGTGCCAGCAGCTTCGGGACAGGGGTCTCCGAGCAGTACTTC.

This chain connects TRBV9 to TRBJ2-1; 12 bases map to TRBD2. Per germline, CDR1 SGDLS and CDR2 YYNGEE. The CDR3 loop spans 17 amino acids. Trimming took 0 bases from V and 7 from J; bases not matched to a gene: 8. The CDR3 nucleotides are TGTGCCAGCAGCGTAGAAATGTCTAGCGGGGGGGCAAATGAGCAGTTCTTC. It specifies CASSVEMSSGGANEQFF.

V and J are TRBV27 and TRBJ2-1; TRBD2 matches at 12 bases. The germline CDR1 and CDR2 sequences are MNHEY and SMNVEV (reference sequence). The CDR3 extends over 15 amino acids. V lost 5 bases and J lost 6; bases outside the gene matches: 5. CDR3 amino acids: CASSPRLAGVNEQFF. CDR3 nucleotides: TGTGCCAGCAGTCCGAGACTAGCGGGGGTCAATGAGCAGTTCTTC.

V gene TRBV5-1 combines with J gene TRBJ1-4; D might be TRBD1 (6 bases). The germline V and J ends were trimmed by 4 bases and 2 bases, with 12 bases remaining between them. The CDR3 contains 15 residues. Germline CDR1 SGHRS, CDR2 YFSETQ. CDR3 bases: TGCGCCAGCAGCGCCTACAGGGCCACTAATGAAAAACTGTTTTTT. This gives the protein CASSAYRATNEKLFF. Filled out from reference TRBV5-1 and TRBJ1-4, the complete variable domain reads KAGVTQTPRYLIKTRGQQVTLSCSPISGHRSVSWYQQTPGQGLQFLFEYFSETQRNKGNFPGRFSGRQFSNSRSEMNVSTLELGDSALYLCASSAYRATNEKLFFGSGTQLSVL.

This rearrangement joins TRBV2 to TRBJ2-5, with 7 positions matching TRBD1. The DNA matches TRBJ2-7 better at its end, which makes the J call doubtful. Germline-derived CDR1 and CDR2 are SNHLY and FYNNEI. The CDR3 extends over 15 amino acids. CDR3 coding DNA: TGTGCCAGCAGTCCCCCGGGACAGAGACACTACGAGCAGTACTTC. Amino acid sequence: CASSPPGQRHYEQYF.

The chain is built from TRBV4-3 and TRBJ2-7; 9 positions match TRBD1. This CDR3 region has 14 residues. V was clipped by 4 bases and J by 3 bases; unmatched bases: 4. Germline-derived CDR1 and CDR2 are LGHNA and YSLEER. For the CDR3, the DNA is TGCGCCAGCAGCCCAGGGACAGGGAACTACGAGCAGTACTTC. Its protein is CASSPGTGNYEQYF.

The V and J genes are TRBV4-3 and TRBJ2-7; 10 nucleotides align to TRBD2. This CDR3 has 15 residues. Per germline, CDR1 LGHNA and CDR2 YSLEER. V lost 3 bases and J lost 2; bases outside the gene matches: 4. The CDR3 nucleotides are TGCGCCAGCAGCCAGTGGACTAGCGGAGCCTACGAGCAGTACTTC. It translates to CASSQWTSGAYEQYF.